Sequencing of this T cell receptor beta chain was carried out in a study of T cell responses to AZD1222 COVID-19 vaccine. Study information: Whether given at about 4 or about 12 weeks, second doses were pooled. Study-wide points: Reportedly, close to half of spike-specific TCRs are directed against unmutated variant regions. Compared with day 0, the breadth and depth of the Spike-specific TCR repertoire rose significantly after two doses of AZD1222. AZD1222 recipients seropositive at baseline numbered only six or seven.

Assay used: immunoSEQ multiplex PCR; TCRdb lists only in-frame clones, some missing. The table shows approximately 74,000 clones, with about nine tenths occurring only once. In the case of this clone: The target antigen is unknown.

The CDR3 has 12 amino acids. Germline CDR1 is LGHDT and CDR2 is YNNKEL (reference sequence). V lost 3 bases, J lost 7 bases, and 6 bases lay in between. The chain employs TRBV3-1 (or the pseudogene TRBV3-2) and TRBJ1-4, with D perhaps matching TRBD1 (6 bases). The TCR originated in an adult in good health. This material consisted of peripheral blood, taken on day 0 of AZD1222 vaccination. The CDR3 sequence: CASSHRGEKLFF. The DNA of the CDR3 is TGTGCCAGCAGCCACAGGGGTGAAAAACTGTTTTTT.